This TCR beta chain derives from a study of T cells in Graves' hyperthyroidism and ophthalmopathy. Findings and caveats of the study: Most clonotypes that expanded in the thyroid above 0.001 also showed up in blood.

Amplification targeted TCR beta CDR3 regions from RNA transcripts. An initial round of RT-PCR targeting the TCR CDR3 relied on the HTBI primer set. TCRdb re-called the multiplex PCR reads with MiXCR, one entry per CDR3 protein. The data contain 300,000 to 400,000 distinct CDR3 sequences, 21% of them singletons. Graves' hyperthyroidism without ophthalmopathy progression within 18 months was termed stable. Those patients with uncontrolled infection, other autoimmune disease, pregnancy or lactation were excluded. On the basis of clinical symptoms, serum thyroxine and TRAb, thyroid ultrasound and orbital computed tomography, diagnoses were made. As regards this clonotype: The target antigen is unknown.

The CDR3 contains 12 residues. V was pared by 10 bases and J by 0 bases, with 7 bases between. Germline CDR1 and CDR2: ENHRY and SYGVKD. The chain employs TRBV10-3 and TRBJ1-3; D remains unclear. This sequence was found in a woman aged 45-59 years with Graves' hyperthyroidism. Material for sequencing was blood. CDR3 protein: CATQSSGNTIYF. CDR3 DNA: TGTGCCACTCAGAGCTCTGGAAACACCATATATTTT.